This T cell receptor (beta chain) was identified during a study of blood T cell repertoires in COVID-19 (dated by TCRdb to about 2020). For the study in its entirety: The collaborator samples originated in the United States, Italy and Spain and spanned the acute and convalescent phases of COVID-19. The material from the prospective study consisted of cDNA or gDNA derived from T cells, B-cell-depleted T cells, or PBMCs. Deeply sampled blood TCRbeta repertoires from subjects exposed to, actively infected with, or recovered from COVID-19 were included in the dataset. The repertoires were made available in a free public database intended to serve as a resource for research on the immune response to SARS-CoV-2. The samples were drawn from two sources: the first 160 participants of the ongoing ImmuneRACE study, and 1,200 or so subjects contributed by 6 global collaborators. Nearly every sample came with metadata listing a de-identified subject ID, COVID-19 status, age in years and sex. HLA class I and class II types, where available, came from metadata supplied by the sample provider rather than from assay-based typing.

TCRbeta CDR3 regions were amplified from genomic DNA by means of the immunoSEQ Assay, a bias-controlled multiplex PCR. The original pipeline was this. The number of nucleated cells in each sample was estimated by amplification of reference gene primers within the assay. To quantify the absolute abundance of each unique TCRbeta CDR3 rearrangement, sequence reads were collapsed and filtered. Productive Simpson clonality was computed per sample as the square root of Simpson's diversity index over productive rearrangements. TCRdb stores this immuneACCESS table with in-frame sequences only. Part of the clones is absent; in the studies checked, under half of the shortfall reflects unresolved V genes, and no reason is known for the rest. V and J calls and clone size are those listed in that table; D and trimming were worked out from the DNA. The sample contains a few hundred thousand clones, roughly 90% of them found a single time. Less than 2% of the sample comes from the top ten.

A remark on this clone: It has no known antigen specificity. It has no much larger one-base neighbor in the sample; base qualities were not kept.

Summary of the overall study and its limitations: How much clinical and demographic metadata was included differed by source and by participant, and the metadata was provided uncurated.

The collaborating institutions used their own protocols to collect whole blood in K2EDTA tubes. For TCRbeta analysis, collaborators shipped samples in one of three forms: frozen whole blood, isolated PBMCs, or DNA extracted from either of those sample types. The sequence was collected from a man between 65 and 85 years old with acute or convalescent COVID-19. Sequencing used peripheral blood.

The encoded CDR3 is CASSSGQGSTEAFF. Here is the DNA: TGTGCCAGCTCATCAGGACAGGGTAGCACTGAAGCTTTCTTT. Recombination joined TRBV18 with TRBJ1-1; TRBD1 aligns with 8 central bases. CDR3 length: 14 amino acids, cysteine to phenylalanine. CDR3 DNA is the only sequence kept; it has 42 bases, read in frame from the first base. Relative to germline, V is missing 5 bases and J is missing 4 bases, with 6 bases of the junction outside any gene match. CDR1 and CDR2, per the germline V gene, are KGHSH and LQKENI.